This T cell receptor beta chain was documented in a study of blood T cell repertoires in COVID-19. Trimming removed 2 bases at V and 9 bases at J, with 11 bases between. Germline V gene data show CDR1 as MNHNS and CDR2 as SASEGT. The CDR3 extends over 13 amino acids. Profiled with immunoSEQ multiplex PCR; TCRdb holds only in-frame clones, not every one. Here the sample spans some 200,000 clones, around 89% being singletons. This clonotype was sampled from a man between 40 and 49 years old with active or convalescent COVID-19. V usage is TRBV6-1 and J usage is TRBJ1-3; D gene uncertain. Sample: peripheral blood. The CDR3 loop is CASSESPRGTIYF. In nucleotides, the CDR3 is TGTGCCAGCAGTGAAAGTCCGCGGGGCACCATATATTTT.